This T cell receptor (beta chain) is from a study of Graves' ophthalmopathy and Graves' hyperthyroidism (dated by TCRdb to the late 2010s). As for the study more broadly: Peripheral blood was collected before any treatment was given, at the time of initial diagnosis. Following sample collection, hyperthyroidism patients were given methimazole at a starting dose of 30 mg daily, and ophthalmopathy patients were given high-dose intravenous methylprednisolone. For independent validation, a separate cohort was made up of about 18 hyperthyroidism patients plus 17 patients who later progressed from hyperthyroidism to ophthalmopathy. TCR beta repertoire signatures were used to distinguish Graves' ophthalmopathy from Graves' hyperthyroidism and to predict progression to ophthalmopathy. For training and testing, the roughly 100 patients in the discovery cohort were randomly divided in a 7:3 ratio. To explore V-J signatures distinguishing ophthalmopathy from hyperthyroidism, a discovery set of 100 or so patients (about 44 ophthalmopathy, 55 to 60 stable hyperthyroidism) was enrolled. In roughly 6 hyperthyroidism patients, T-cell repertoires of thyroid tissue and blood were compared. In total, some 130 blood samples were TCR-sequenced: fewer than 50 ophthalmopathy, some 75 hyperthyroidism and some 17 hyperthyroidism-to-ophthalmopathy patients. Overall study results and their limits: The 13-signature model separated ophthalmopathy from stable hyperthyroidism with around 90% sensitivity and 81.08% specificity in cross-validation, and 80%/75% in the test set. Sample size was not statistically predetermined, and group allocation was not concealed from the investigators. Most of the expanded thyroid clonotypes with a frequency above 0.001 were also detected in blood, and it was suggested that the thyroid immune response may be reflected by blood repertoires. In validation, the model predicted ophthalmopathy progression with about 64% sensitivity and around 72% specificity; some twelve predicted patients were CT-confirmed with GO in a median of 6.5 months.

This clonotype was counted many times. Its binding antigen is unknown. One base away there is no much larger clone; base qualities are not given. TCR beta CDR3 regions were amplified from RNA transcripts for repertoire sequencing. The first round was an RT-PCR using HTBI primers with the Qiagen OneStep RT-PCR kit, and this first round was followed by a second-round multiplex PCR, then size selection and purification. Libraries were sequenced paired-end with 100 bp reads on an Illumina HiSeq2000. The original methods were these. Reads were processed with SOAPnuke, discarding reads with adapters, uncalled bases, mean Phred below 15, or no exact constant-primer or identifier match. COPE v1.2.5 was used to merge the high-quality paired reads. Unique nucleotide sequences were defined as clonotypes and aligned to IMGT TRB V, D and J references using MiTCR v1.1. The analysis was limited to V-J combinations with a frequency above 0.0001, which together covered more than 99% of repertoires. For each V-J combination, a TCR clonal expansion and chaos score was defined as the ratio of F50 clonal expansion to chaos observed in the TCRdist matrix. Welch's t-statistics and random forest were used to narrow the features down to roughly twelve V-J combinations, which were then fed into a naive Bayes classifier. The similarity between thyroid and blood repertoires was quantified using the Morisita-Horn index. Using fastp trimming at Q25 and MiXCR clonotype assembly, TCRdb reanalyzed the public sequencing data and kept in-frame beta chains. Here each entry gathers all rows of one CDR3 protein and keeps the most common genes and DNA. TCRdb, rather than the study authors, made the V and J calls. This sample gives hundreds of thousands of distinct CDR3 sequences in total; roughly 20% of them show up just once. In total, the top ten clones hold about 6.6% of the sample.

Hyperthyroidism was defined as stable when no progression to ophthalmopathy occurred within 18 months of follow-up. Patients with hyperthyroidism were aged 18 to 65 years, had been newly diagnosed, and had a disease duration of less than 2 months. Anyone with other autoimmune diseases, uncontrolled infections, pregnancy or lactation was excluded from the study. Diagnosis relied on clinical symptoms, serum thyroxine, TRAb, thyroid ultrasound and orbital computed tomography. PBMCs were isolated from 7.5 to 10 ml of fresh peripheral blood by Ficoll-Paque density gradient centrifugation. Trizol reagent was used to extract the total RNA, and its quality was then checked on an Agilent 2100 Bioanalyzer. From the germline V gene (reference sequence), CDR1 is MNHEY and CDR2 is SMNVEV. The CDR3 spans 16 residues, from the cysteine through the phenylalanine. Just the 48-base CDR3 DNA is kept, in frame starting at base 1. V loses 2 bases of germline sequence and J loses 15 bases, and the interval between the two ends is 23 bases.

This chain joins TRBV27 to TRBJ1-6; the D region possibly corresponds to TRBD1 (5 bases align). The receptor's source is a woman in her late teens or twenties with stable Graves' hyperthyroidism. Some clones in this sample may be carry-over from other donors' samples. Donor details come from another sample of the same person, matched by shared clones. Sequencing was performed on peripheral blood. The DNA sequence follows: TGTGCCAGCAGTTTAGGGGCAGGTTCGCTATTGGTGGGCCTCCACTTT. It translates as CASSLGAGSLLVGLHF.